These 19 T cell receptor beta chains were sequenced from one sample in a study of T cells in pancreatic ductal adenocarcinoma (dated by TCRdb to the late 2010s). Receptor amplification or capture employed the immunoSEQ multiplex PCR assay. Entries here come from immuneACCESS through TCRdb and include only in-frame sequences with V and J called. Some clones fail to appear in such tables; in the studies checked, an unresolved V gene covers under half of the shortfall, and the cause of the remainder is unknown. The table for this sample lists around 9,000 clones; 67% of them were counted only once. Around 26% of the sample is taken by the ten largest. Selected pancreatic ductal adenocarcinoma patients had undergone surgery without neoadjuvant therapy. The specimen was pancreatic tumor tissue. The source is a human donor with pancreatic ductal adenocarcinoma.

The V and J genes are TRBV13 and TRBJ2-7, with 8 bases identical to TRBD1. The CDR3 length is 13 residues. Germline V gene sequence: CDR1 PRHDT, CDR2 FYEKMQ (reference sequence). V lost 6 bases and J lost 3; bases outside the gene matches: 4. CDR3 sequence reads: CASSRTGFYEQYF. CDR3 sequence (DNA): TGTGCCAGCAGTAGGACAGGGTTCTACGAGCAGTACTTC. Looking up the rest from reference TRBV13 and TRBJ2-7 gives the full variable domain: AAGVIQSPRHLIKEKRETATLKCYPIPRHDTVYWYQQGPGQDPQFLISFYEKMQSDKGSIPDRFSAQQFSDYHSELNMSSLELGDSALYFCASSRTGFYEQYFGPGTRLTVT.

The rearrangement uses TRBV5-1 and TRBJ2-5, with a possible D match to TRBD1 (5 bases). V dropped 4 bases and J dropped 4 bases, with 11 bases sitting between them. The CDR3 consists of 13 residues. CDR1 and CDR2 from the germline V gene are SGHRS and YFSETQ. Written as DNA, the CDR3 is TGCGCCAGCAGCCGCGGACAATCAGAGACCCAGTACTTC. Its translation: CASSRGQSETQYF.

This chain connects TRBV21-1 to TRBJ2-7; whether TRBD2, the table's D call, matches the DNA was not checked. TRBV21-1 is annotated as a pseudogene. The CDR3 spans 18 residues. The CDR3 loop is CASSKSGTSGTPVSEQYF. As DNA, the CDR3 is TGTGCCAGCAGCAAATCCGGGACTAGCGGGACACCTGTCTCCGAGCAGTACTTC.

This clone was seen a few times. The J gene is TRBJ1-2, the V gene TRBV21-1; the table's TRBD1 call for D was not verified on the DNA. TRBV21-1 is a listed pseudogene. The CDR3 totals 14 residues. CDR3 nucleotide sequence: TGTGCCATACCCGAAGGGGAAGGAAACTATGGCTACACCTTC. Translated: CAIPEGEGNYGYTF.

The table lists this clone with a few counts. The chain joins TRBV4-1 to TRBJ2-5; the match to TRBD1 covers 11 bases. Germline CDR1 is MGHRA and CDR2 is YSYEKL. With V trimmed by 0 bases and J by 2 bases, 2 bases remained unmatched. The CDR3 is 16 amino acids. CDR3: CASSQDRDRGQETQYF. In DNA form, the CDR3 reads TGCGCCAGCAGCCAAGACCGGGACAGGGGGCAAGAGACCCAGTACTTC.

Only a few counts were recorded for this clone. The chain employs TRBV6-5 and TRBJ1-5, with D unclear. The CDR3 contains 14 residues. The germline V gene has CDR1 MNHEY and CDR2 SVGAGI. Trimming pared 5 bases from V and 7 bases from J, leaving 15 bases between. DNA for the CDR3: TGTGCCAGCAGTATGGCCTCCGGGTCCCAGCCCCAGCATTTT. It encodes CASSMASGSQPQHF.

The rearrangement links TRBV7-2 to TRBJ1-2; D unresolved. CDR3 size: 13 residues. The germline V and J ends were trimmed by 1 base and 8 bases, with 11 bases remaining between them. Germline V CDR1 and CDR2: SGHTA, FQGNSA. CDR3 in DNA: TGTGCCAGCAGCTTAGGAACTATGACGGGCTACACCTTC. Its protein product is CASSLGTMTGYTF.

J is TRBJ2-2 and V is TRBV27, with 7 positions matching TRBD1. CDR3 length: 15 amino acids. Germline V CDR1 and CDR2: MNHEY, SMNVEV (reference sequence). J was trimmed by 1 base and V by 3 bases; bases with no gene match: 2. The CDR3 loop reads CASSFGTENTGELFF. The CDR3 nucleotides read TGTGCCAGCAGTTTTGGGACAGAGAACACCGGGGAGCTGTTTTTT.

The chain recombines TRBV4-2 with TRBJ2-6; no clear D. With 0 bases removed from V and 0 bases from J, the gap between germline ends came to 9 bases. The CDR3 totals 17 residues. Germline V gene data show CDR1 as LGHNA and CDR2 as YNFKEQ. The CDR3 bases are TGTGCCAGCAGCCAAGAGAGAAGTCTCTCTGGGGCCAACGTCCTGACTTTC. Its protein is CASSQERSLSGANVLTF.

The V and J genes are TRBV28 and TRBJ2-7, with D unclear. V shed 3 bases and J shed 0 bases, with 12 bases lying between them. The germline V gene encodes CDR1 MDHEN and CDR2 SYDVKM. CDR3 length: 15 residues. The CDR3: CASSFLGIRSYEQYF. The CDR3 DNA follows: TGTGCCAGCAGTTTTCTAGGGATCCGCTCCTACGAGCAGTACTTC.

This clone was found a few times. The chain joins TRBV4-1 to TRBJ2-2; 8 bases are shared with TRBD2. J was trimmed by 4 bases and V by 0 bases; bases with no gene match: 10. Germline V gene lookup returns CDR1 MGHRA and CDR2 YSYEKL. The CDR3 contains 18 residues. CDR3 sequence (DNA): TGCGCCAGCAGCCAAGAGCCTTCCGGGAGGGCGGGCACCGGGGAGCTGTTTTTT. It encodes CASSQEPSGRAGTGELFF.

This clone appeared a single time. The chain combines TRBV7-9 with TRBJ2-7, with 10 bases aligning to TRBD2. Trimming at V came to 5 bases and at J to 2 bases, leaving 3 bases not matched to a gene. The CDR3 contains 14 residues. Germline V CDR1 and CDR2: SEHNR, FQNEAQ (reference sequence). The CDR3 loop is CASSTSGITYEQYF. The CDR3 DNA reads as TGTGCCAGCAGCACTAGCGGGATTACCTACGAGCAGTACTTC.

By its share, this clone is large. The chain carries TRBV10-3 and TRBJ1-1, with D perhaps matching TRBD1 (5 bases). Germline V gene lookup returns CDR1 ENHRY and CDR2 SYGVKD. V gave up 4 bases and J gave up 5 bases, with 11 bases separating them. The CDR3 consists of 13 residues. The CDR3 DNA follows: TGTGCCATCAGTGCAGGGCCCGGGACTGAAGCTTTCTTT. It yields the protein CAISAGPGTEAFF.

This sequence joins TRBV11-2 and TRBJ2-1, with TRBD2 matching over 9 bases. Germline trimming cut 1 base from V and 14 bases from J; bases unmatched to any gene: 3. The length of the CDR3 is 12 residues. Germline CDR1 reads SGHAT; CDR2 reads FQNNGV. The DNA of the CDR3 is TGTGCCAGCAGCTTAGGCGGGGGGGCCGAGTTCTTC. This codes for CASSLGGGAEFF.

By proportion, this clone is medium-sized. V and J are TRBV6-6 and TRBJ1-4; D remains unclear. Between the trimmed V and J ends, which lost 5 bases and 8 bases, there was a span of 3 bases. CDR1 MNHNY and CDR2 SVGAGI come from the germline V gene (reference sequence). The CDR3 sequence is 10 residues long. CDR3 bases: TGTGCCAGCAGTGGCGAAAAACTGTTTTTT. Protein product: CASSGEKLFF.

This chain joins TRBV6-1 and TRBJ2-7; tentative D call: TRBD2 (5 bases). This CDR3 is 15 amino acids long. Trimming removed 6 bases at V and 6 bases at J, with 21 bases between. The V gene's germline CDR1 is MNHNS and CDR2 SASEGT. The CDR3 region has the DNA TGTGCCAGCAGGGAGGATAGTAACGGAGTTGGCGAGCAGTACTTC. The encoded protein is CASREDSNGVGEQYF.

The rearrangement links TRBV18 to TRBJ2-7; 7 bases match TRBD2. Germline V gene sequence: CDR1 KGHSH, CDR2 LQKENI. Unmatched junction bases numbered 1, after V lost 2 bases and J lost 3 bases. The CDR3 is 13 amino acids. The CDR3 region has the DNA TGTGCCAGCTCACCATTAGCGGGCTACGAGCAGTACTTC. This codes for CASSPLAGYEQYF.

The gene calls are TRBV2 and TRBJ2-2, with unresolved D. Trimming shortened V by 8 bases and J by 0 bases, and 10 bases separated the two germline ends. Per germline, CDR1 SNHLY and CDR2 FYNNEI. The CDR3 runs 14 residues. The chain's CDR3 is CASRAPTNTGELFF. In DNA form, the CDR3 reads TGTGCCAGCCGGGCACCTACGAACACCGGGGAGCTGTTTTTT.

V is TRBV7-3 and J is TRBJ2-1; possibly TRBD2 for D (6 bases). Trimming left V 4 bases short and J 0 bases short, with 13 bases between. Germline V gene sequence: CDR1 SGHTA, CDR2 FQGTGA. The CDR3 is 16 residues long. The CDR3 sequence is CASSSVGGSSYNEQFF. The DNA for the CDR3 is TGTGCCAGCAGCTCAGTGGGGGGTAGCTCCTACAATGAGCAGTTCTTC.